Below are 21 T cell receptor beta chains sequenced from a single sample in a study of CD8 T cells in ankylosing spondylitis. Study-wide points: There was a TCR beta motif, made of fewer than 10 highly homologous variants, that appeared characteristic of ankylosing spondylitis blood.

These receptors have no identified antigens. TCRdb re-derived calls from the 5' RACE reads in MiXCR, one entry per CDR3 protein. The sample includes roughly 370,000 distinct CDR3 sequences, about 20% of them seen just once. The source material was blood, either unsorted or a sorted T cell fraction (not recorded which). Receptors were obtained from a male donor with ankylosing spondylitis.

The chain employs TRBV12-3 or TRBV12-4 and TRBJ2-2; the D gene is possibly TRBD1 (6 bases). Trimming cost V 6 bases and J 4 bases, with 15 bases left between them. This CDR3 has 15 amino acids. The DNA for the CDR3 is TGTGCCAGCAGGGCGGACAGTTCGGGCACCGGGGAGCTGTTTTTT. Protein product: CASRADSSGTGELFF.

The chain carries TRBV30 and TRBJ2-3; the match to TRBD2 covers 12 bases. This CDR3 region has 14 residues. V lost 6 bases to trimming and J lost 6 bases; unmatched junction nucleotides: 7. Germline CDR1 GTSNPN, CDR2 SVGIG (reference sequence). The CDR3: CACLAGGPSDTQYF. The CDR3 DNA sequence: TGTGCCTGCCTAGCGGGAGGGCCTTCTGATACGCAGTATTTT.

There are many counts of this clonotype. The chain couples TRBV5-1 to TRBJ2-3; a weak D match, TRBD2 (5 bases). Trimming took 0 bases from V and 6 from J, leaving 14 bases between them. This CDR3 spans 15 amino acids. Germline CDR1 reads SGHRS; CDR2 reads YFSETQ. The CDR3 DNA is TGCGCCAGCAGCTTGGGAGGAAATCGAGGGGATACGCAGTATTTT. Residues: CASSLGGNRGDTQYF.

CDR3 region: CASNPSGASGYNEQFF. Written as DNA, the CDR3 is TGTGCCAGCAACCCTTCCGGGGCTAGCGGATACAATGAGCAGTTCTTC. V is TRBV11-1 and J is TRBJ2-1, with 7 bases that match TRBD2. The germline CDR1 and CDR2 sequences are SGHAT and FQDESV (reference sequence). V gave up 7 bases and J gave up 4 bases; unmatched junction bases: 13. There are 16 residues in the CDR3.

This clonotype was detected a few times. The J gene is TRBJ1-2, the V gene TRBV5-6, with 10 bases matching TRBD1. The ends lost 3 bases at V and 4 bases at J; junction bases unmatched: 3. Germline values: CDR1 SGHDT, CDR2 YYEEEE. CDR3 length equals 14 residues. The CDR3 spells CASSWRTGGYGYTF. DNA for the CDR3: TGTGCCAGCAGCTGGAGGACAGGGGGCTATGGCTACACCTTC. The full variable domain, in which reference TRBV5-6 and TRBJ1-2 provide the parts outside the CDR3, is DAGVTQSPTHLIKTRGQQVTLRCSPKSGHDTVSWYQQALGQGPQFIFQYYEEEERQRGNFPDRFSGHQFPNYSSELNVNALLLGDSALYLCASSWRTGGYGYTFGSGTRLTVV.

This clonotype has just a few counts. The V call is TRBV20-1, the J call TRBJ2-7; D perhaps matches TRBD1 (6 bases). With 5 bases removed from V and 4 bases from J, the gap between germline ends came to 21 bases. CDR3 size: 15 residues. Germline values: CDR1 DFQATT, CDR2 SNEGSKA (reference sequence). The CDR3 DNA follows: TGCAGTGCTTTAGAGAGGGGGAGCCTTCGGTACGAGCAGTACTTC. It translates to CSALERGSLRYEQYF.

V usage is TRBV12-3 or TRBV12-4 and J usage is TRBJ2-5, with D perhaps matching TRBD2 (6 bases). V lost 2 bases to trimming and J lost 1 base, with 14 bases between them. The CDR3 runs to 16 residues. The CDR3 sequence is CASSLNPAGIQETQYF. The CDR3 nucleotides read TGTGCCAGCAGTTTAAATCCAGCGGGTATCCAAGAGACCCAGTACTTC.

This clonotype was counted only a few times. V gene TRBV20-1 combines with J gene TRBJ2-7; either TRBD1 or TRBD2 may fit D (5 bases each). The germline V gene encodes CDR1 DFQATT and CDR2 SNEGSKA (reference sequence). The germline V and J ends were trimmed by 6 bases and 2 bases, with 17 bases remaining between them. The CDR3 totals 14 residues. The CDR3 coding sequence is TGCAGTGCCCAGAGGGGTGGCCCAACCTACGAGCAGTACTTC. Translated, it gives CSAQRGGPTYEQYF.

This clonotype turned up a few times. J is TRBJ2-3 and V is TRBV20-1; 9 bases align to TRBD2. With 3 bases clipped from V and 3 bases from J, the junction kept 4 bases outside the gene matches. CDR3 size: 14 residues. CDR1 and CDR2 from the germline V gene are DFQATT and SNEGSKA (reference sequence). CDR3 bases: TGCAGTGCTAGGCGGGAGGGTTGGACAGATACGCAGTATTTT. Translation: CSARREGWTDTQYF.

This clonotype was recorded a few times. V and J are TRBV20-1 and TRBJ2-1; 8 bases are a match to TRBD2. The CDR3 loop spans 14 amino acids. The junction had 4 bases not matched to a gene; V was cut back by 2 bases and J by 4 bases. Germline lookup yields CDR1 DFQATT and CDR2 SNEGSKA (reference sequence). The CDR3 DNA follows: TGCAGTGCTAGATTGACTAGCGTATACAATGAGCAGTTCTTC. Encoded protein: CSARLTSVYNEQFF.

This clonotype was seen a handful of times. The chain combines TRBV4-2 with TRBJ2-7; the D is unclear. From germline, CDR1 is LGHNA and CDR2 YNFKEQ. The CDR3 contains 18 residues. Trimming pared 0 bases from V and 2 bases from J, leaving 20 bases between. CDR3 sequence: CASSQEEDVRLLPYEQYF. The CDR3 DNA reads TGTGCCAGCAGCCAAGAAGAGGACGTCAGACTCCTTCCCTACGAGCAGTACTTC.

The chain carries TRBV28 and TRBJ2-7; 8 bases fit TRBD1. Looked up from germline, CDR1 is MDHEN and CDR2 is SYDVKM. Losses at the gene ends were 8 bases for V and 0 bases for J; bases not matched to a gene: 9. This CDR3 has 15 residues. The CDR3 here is CASHYRRGPSYEQYF. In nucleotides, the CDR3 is TGTGCCAGCCATTACCGCAGGGGGCCCTCCTACGAGCAGTACTTC. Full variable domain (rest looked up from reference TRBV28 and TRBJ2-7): DVKVTQSSRYLVKRTGEKVFLECVQDMDHENMFWYRQDPGLGLRLIYFSYDVKMKEKGDIPEGYSVSREKKERFSLILESASTNQTSMYLCASHYRRGPSYEQYFGPGTRLTVT.

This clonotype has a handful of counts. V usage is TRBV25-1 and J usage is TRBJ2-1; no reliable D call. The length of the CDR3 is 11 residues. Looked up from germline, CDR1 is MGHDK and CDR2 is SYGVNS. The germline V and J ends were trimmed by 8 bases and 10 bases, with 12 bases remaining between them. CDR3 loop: CASQSPFEQFF. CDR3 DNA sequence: TGTGCCAGCCAATCCCCCTTCGAGCAGTTCTTC.

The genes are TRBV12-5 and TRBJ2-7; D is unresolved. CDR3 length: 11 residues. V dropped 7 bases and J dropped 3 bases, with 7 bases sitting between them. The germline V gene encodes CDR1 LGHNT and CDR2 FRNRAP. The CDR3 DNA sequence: TGTGCTAGTGCCTCCGTCTACGAGCAGTACTTC. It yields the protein CASASVYEQYF.

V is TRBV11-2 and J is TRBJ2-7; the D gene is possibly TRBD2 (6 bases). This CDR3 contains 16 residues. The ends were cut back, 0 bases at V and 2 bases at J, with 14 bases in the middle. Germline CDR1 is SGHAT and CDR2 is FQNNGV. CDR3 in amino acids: CASSLDAGGAAYEQYF. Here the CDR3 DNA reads TGTGCCAGCAGCTTAGACGCGGGCGGGGCAGCCTACGAGCAGTACTTC.

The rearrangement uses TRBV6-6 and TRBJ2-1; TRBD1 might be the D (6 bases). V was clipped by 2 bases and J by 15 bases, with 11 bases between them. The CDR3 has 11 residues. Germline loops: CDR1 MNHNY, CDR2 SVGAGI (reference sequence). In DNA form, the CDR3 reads TGTGCCAGCAGTTACGCGCAGGGGACGTTCTTC. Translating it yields CASSYAQGTFF.

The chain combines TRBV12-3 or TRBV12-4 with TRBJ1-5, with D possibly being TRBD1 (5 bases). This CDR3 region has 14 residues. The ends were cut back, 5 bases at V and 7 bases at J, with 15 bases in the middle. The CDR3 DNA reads TGTGCCAGCAGTCCCCGAGGGCAGGGACAGCCCCAGCATTTT. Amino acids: CASSPRGQGQPQHF.

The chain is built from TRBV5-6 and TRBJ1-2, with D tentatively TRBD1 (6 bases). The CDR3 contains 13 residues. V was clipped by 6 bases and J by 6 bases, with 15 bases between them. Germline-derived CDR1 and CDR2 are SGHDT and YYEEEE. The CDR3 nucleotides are TGTGCCAGCAACTACAGGGTCCGGGATGGCTACACCTTC. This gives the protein CASNYRVRDGYTF.

CDR3 bases: TGCAGCGTTGCGGGTTACGCGGCAGATACGCAGTATTTT. As protein: CSVAGYAADTQYF. V gene TRBV29-1 combines with J gene TRBJ2-3; no clear D. Trimming removed 4 bases from V and 4 bases from J, with 12 bases in between. Germline lookup yields CDR1 SQVTM and CDR2 ANQGSEA. The CDR3 covers 13 residues.

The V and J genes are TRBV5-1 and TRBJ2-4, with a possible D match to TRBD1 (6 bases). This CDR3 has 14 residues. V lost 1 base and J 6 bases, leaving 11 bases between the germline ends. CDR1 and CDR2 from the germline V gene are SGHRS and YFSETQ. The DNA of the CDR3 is TGCGCCAGCAGCTTGACAGGGTTGGTAAACATTCAGTACTTC. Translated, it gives CASSLTGLVNIQYF.

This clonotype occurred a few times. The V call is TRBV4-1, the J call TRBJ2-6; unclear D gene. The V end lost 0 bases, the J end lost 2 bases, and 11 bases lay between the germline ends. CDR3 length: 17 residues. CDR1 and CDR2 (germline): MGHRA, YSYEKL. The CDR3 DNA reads TGCGCCAGCAGCCAAGATGGGCAGCTAGCTGGGGCCAACGTCCTGACTTTC. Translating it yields CASSQDGQLAGANVLTF.